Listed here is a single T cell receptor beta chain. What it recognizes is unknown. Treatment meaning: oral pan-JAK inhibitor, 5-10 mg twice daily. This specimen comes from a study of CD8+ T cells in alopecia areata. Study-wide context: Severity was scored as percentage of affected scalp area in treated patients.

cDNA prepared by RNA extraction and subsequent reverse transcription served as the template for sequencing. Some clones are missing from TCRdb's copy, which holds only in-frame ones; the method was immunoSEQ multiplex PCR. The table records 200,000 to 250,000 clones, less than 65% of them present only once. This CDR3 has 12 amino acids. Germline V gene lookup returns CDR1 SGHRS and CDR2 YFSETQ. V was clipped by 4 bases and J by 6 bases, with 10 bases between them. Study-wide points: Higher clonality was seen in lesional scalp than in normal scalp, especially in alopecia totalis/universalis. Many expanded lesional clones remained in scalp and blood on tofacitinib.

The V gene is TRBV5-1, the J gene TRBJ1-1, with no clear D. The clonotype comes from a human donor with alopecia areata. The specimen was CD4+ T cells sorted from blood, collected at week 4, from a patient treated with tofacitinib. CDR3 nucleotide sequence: TGCGCCAGCAGCCCGGGTGTCGCTGAAGCTTTCTTT. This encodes CASSPGVAEAFF.